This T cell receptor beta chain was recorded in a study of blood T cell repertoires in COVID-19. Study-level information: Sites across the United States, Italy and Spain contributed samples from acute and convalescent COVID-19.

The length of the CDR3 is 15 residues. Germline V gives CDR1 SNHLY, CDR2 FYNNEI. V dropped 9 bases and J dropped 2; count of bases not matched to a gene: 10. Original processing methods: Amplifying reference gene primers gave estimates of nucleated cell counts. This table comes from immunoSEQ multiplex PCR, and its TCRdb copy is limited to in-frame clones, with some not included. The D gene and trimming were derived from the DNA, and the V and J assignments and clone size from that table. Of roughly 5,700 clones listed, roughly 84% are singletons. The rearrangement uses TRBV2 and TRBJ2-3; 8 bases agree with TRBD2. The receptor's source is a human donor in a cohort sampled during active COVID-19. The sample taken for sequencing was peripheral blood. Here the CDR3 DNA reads TGTGCCAGTATCCCGGGACTAGACTACACAGATACGCAGTATTTT. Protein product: CASIPGLDYTDTQYF.